The 9 T cell receptor beta chains below come from one sample, sequenced in a study of blood T cell repertoires in COVID-19. The repertoire was sequenced with immunoSEQ multiplex PCR; TCRdb's copy has only in-frame clones and lacks some. The profile covers hundreds of thousands of clones, with approximately 86% appearing a single time and approximately 3.8% taken by the ten largest. Sequenced sample: peripheral blood. These receptor sequences come from a woman aged 45-60 years with active or convalescent COVID-19.

The V call is TRBV10-3, the J call TRBJ1-2, with D uncertain. V was clipped by 5 bases and J by 0 bases, with 13 bases between them. CDR1 and CDR2 (germline): ENHRY, SYGVKD. This CDR3 contains 15 residues. CDR3: CAISTTDLPNYGYTF. The CDR3 DNA reads TGTGCCATCAGTACCACAGACCTACCTAACTATGGCTACACCTTC.

The gene calls are TRBV4-1 and TRBJ2-5; TRBD2 matches 11 bases. The V gene's germline CDR1 is MGHRA and CDR2 YSYEKL. CDR3 length: 16 amino acids. V dropped 5 bases and J dropped 2; count of bases not matched to a gene: 7. Here the CDR3 DNA reads TGCGCCAGCAGCTACGTTTGGACTAGCGGGCAAGAGACCCAGTACTTC. Protein product: CASSYVWTSGQETQYF.

The CDR3 DNA follows: TGTGCTAGTGGTTTGCCAGGGGGAAGTAATTCACCCCTCCACTTT. Amino acids: CASGLPGGSNSPLHF. The chain carries TRBV12-5 and TRBJ1-6; 7 bases match TRBD1. Germline assignment: CDR1 LGHNT and CDR2 FRNRAP. The CDR3 is made up of 15 amino acids. J lost 6 bases, V lost 2 bases, and 4 bases had no gene match. Variable domain in full (rest from reference TRBV12-5 and TRBJ1-6): DARVTQTPRHKVTEMGQEVTMRCQPILGHNTVFWYRQTMMQGLELLAYFRNRAPLDDSGMPKDRFSAEMPDATLATLKIQPSEPRDSAVYFCASGLPGGSNSPLHFGNGTRLTVT.

This sequence joins TRBV30 and TRBJ2-3; D is possibly TRBD2 (5 bases). V dropped 4 bases and J dropped 0 bases, with 11 bases sitting between them. Germline V gene data show CDR1 as GTSNPN and CDR2 as SVGIG (reference sequence). The CDR3 covers 14 residues. CDR3 residues: CAWTRGGSTDTQYF. CDR3 coding DNA: TGTGCCTGGACCAGAGGCGGGAGCACAGATACGCAGTATTTT.

This clone was observed once. The chain is built from TRBV5-5 and TRBJ1-2; maybe TRBD1 (5 bases). The germline CDR1 and CDR2 sequences are SGHKS and YYEKEE (reference sequence). Trimming cost V 1 base and J 2 bases, with 6 bases left between them. The CDR3 totals 13 residues. CDR3 loop: CASSLRGNYGYTF. CDR3 coding DNA: TGTGCCAGCAGCTTGCGGGGGAACTATGGCTACACCTTC.

The chain employs TRBV18 and TRBJ1-4; D ambiguous. The CDR3 is 14 residues long. The V and J ends lost 1 base and 6 bases respectively, with 9 bases between them. The germline CDR1 and CDR2 sequences are KGHSH and LQKENI. CDR3 amino acids: CASSPRRSDEKLFF. Here the CDR3 DNA reads TGTGCCAGCTCACCACGTCGCAGCGATGAAAAACTGTTTTTT. The whole variable domain, remainder taken from reference TRBV18 and TRBJ1-4, is NAGVMQNPRHLVRRRGQEARLRCSPMKGHSHVYWYRQLPEEGLKFMVYLQKENIIDESGMPKERFSAEFPKEGPSILRIQQVVRGDSAAYFCASSPRRSDEKLFFGSGTQLSVL.

The rearrangement joins TRBV7-2 to TRBJ2-6; D gene unclear. Per germline, CDR1 SGHTA and CDR2 FQGNSA. CDR3 length: 15 amino acids. V was clipped by 2 bases and J by 0 bases, with 5 bases between them. For the CDR3, the DNA is TGTGCCAGCAGCTTATTCATCTCTGGGGCCAACGTCCTGACTTTC. As protein: CASSLFISGANVLTF.

This clone has only a few counts. The V and J genes are TRBV5-1 and TRBJ2-5, with no clear D. Germline CDR1 is SGHRS and CDR2 is YFSETQ. V lost 0 bases, J lost 2 bases, and 8 bases lay in between. The CDR3 runs 14 residues. The CDR3 DNA reads as TGCGCCAGCAGCTTGGTGACATCACAAGAGACCCAGTACTTC. Residues: CASSLVTSQETQYF.

The chain carries TRBV19 and TRBJ2-7, with TRBD1 matching over 7 bases. With 8 bases clipped from V and 3 bases from J, the junction kept 7 bases outside the gene matches. Germline V gives CDR1 LNHDA, CDR2 SQIVND (reference sequence). This CDR3 region has 13 residues. The CDR3 bases are TGTGCCAGTCGACAGGGACCTCACTACGAGCAGTACTTC. Its translation: CASRQGPHYEQYF.